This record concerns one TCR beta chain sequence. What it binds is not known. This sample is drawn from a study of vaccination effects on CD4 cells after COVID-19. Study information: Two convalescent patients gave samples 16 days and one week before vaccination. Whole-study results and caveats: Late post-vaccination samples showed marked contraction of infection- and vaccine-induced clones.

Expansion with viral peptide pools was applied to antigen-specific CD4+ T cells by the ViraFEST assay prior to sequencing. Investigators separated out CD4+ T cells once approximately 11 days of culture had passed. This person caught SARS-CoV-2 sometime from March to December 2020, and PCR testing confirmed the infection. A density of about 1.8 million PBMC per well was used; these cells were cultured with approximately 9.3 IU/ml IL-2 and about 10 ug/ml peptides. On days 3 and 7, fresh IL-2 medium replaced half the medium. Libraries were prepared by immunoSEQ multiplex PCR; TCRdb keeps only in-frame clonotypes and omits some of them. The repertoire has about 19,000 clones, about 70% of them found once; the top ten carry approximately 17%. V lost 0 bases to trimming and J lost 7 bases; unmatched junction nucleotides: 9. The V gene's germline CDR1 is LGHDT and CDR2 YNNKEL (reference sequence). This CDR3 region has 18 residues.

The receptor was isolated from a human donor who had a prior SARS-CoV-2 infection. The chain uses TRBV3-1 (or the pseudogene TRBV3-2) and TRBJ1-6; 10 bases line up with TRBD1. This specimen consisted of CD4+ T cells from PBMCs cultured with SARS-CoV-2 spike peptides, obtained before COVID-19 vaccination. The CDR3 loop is CASSQDVRWGQGNSPLHF. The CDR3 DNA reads TGTGCCAGCAGCCAAGATGTTAGGTGGGGACAGGGGAATTCACCCCTCCACTTT.